These T cell receptor beta chains were read from a single sample in a study of blood T cells in healthy people across ages. TCRdb itself ran the 5' RACE reads through MiXCR, one entry per CDR3 protein. This table holds around 520,000 distinct CDR3 sequences, around a quarter found once. These records were also assigned to another study, of T cells of mothers and their children.

Sequencing was done on a sample of blood. These receptor sequences come from a boy between 2 and 10 years old in good health. Each CDR3 is given with its conserved first and last residue. D genes are given only for firm matches. Some rows have no size entry. The others give once, few or many, or a class for an expanded clone.

CDR3 protein: CASSLASGGDRFF; CDR3 DNA: TGTGCCAGCAGCCTCGCCAGCGGGGGGGACCGGTTCTTC; D gene: TRBD2; J gene: TRBJ2-1; V gene: TRBV12-3/TRBV12-4; clone size: .
CDR3 protein: CSAIEPSGGPNTQYF; CDR3 DNA: TGCAGTGCTATAGAACCAAGCGGGGGGCCTAATACGCAGTATTTT; D gene: TRBD2; J gene: TRBJ2-3; V gene: TRBV20-1; clone size: .
CDR3 protein: CSARPHYTSGISYEQYF; CDR3 DNA: TGCAGTGCTAGACCACACTACACTAGCGGGATCTCCTACGAGCAGTACTTC; D gene: TRBD2; J gene: TRBJ2-7; V gene: TRBV20-1; clone size: .
CDR3 protein: CASSSLGPSEQYF; CDR3 DNA: TGTGCCAGCAGTTCATTAGGGCCCTCAGAGCAGTACTTC; D gene: .; J gene: TRBJ2-5; V gene: TRBV11-2; clone size: .
CDR3 protein: CASSSIQGIYYNEQFF; CDR3 DNA: TGTGCCAGCAGCTCAATACAGGGTATATACTACAATGAGCAGTTCTTC; D gene: .; J gene: TRBJ2-1; V gene: TRBV12-3/TRBV12-4; clone size: .
CDR3 protein: CASSYQGTSGAVGQETQYF; CDR3 DNA: TGTGCCAGCAGTTACCAAGGGACTAGCGGGGCTGTCGGCCAAGAGACCCAGTACTTC; D gene: TRBD2; J gene: TRBJ2-5; V gene: TRBV6-5; clone size: few
CDR3 protein: CASGAGTGGYYGYTF; CDR3 DNA: TGTGCCAGCGGAGCGGGGACAGGGGGCTATTATGGCTACACCTTC; D gene: TRBD1; J gene: TRBJ1-2; V gene: TRBV9; clone size: .
CDR3 protein: CASSPPGQDGYTF; CDR3 DNA: TGTGCCAGCAGTCCTCCGGGACAGGATGGCTACACCTTC; D gene: TRBD1; J gene: TRBJ1-2; V gene: TRBV6-5; clone size: .
CDR3 protein: CASSATGTFSYEQYF; CDR3 DNA: TGTGCCAGCAGCGCCACCGGGACCTTCTCCTACGAGCAGTACTTC; D gene: .; J gene: TRBJ2-7; V gene: TRBV9; clone size: few
CDR3 protein: CASNRGPSSETQYF; CDR3 DNA: TGCGCCAGCAATAGAGGTCCCTCGTCGGAGACCCAGTACTTC; D gene: .; J gene: TRBJ2-5; V gene: TRBV5-1; clone size: .
CDR3 protein: CASSANIYEQYF; CDR3 DNA: TGTGCCAGCAGCGCTAACATCTACGAGCAGTACTTC; D gene: .; J gene: TRBJ2-7; V gene: TRBV25-1; clone size: .
CDR3 protein: CASSYSNRDQPQHF; CDR3 DNA: TGTGCCAGCAGTTACTCGAACCGCGATCAGCCCCAGCATTTT; D gene: .; J gene: TRBJ1-5; V gene: TRBV6-2/TRBV6-3; clone size: few
CDR3 protein: CSARGRVGSARETQYF; CDR3 DNA: TGCAGTGCTAGAGGGAGGGTGGGAAGCGCCAGGGAGACCCAGTACTTC; D gene: .; J gene: TRBJ2-5; V gene: TRBV20-1; clone size: few
CDR3 protein: CASSETSGRADEQFF; CDR3 DNA: TGTGCCAGCAGTGAAACTAGCGGGAGGGCCGATGAGCAGTTCTTC; D gene: TRBD2; J gene: TRBJ2-1; V gene: TRBV6-1; clone size: .
CDR3 protein: CSAGYLTGTNYGYTF; CDR3 DNA: TGCAGCGCTGGATACTTGACAGGGACTAACTATGGCTACACCTTC; D gene: TRBD1; J gene: TRBJ1-2; V gene: TRBV29-1; clone size: .
CDR3 protein: CSAAGTGAEKLFF; CDR3 DNA: TGCAGTGCTGCCGGGACAGGGGCTGAAAAACTGTTTTTT; D gene: TRBD1; J gene: TRBJ1-4; V gene: TRBV20-1; clone size: .
CDR3 protein: CASSDTGVVKNIQYF; CDR3 DNA: TGTGCCAGCAGCGATACAGGGGTGGTCAAAAACATTCAGTACTTC; D gene: TRBD1; J gene: TRBJ2-4; V gene: TRBV7-9; clone size: few
CDR3 protein: CASSTRTSGNSPLHF; CDR3 DNA: TGTGCCAGCAGTACTAGGACATCGGGTAATTCACCCCTCCACTTT; D gene: .; J gene: TRBJ1-6; V gene: TRBV2; clone size: .
CDR3 protein: CATSRRGGSYNEQFF; CDR3 DNA: TGTGCCACCAGCAGACGGGGCGGCTCCTACAATGAGCAGTTCTTC; D gene: .; J gene: TRBJ2-1; V gene: TRBV15; clone size: .
CDR3 protein: CASSSRLAGGPGETQYF; CDR3 DNA: TGTGCCAGCAGCTCCCGACTAGCGGGAGGGCCGGGGGAGACCCAGTACTTC; D gene: TRBD2; J gene: TRBJ2-5; V gene: TRBV7-2; clone size: .
CDR3 protein: CASSHSASGIQETQYF; CDR3 DNA: TGTGCCAGCAGTCACTCAGCTAGCGGGATTCAAGAGACCCAGTACTTC; D gene: TRBD2; J gene: TRBJ2-5; V gene: TRBV9; clone size: .
CDR3 protein: CASRQGAREKLFF; CDR3 DNA: TGTGCCAGCAGACAGGGGGCAAGAGAAAAACTGTTTTTT; D gene: TRBD1; J gene: TRBJ1-4; V gene: TRBV28; clone size: few
CDR3 protein: CASSEAWDSGETQYF; CDR3 DNA: TGTGCCAGCAGTGAAGCTTGGGACTCGGGGGAGACCCAGTACTTC; D gene: .; J gene: TRBJ2-5; V gene: TRBV2; clone size: few
CDR3 protein: CASSLEGGGAQYF; CDR3 DNA: TGTGCCAGCAGCTTAGAAGGTGGAGGCGCCCAGTACTTC; D gene: .; J gene: TRBJ2-5; V gene: TRBV11-2; clone size: many
CDR3 protein: CASSLVQGAAPSGANVLTF; CDR3 DNA: TGTGCCAGCAGCTTAGTGCAGGGGGCTGCGCCCTCTGGGGCCAACGTCCTGACTTTC; D gene: TRBD1; J gene: TRBJ2-6; V gene: TRBV7-2; clone size: few
CDR3 protein: CASSLLGPHEQYF; CDR3 DNA: TGTGCCAGCAGTCTCCTAGGGCCCCACGAGCAGTACTTC; D gene: .; J gene: TRBJ2-7; V gene: TRBV27; clone size: .
CDR3 protein: CASSVEGGSHEQFF; CDR3 DNA: TGTGCCAGCAGTGTCGAGGGGGGCAGTCATGAGCAGTTCTTC; D gene: .; J gene: TRBJ2-1; V gene: TRBV6-1; clone size: .
CDR3 protein: CSARQGAGETQYF; CDR3 DNA: TGCAGCGCCAGACAGGGGGCCGGGGAGACCCAGTACTTC; D gene: TRBD1; J gene: TRBJ2-5; V gene: TRBV29-1; clone size: few
CDR3 protein: CASSFRTGQEAQYF; CDR3 DNA: TGTGCCAGCAGTTTCCGGACAGGTCAAGAGGCCCAGTACTTC; D gene: TRBD1; J gene: TRBJ2-5; V gene: TRBV12-3/TRBV12-4; clone size: few
CDR3 protein: CASSLAGGATEAFF; CDR3 DNA: TGCGCCAGCAGCTTGGCCGGGGGGGCCACTGAAGCTTTCTTT; D gene: .; J gene: TRBJ1-1; V gene: TRBV5-1; clone size: few
CDR3 protein: CASTLGISNQPQHF; CDR3 DNA: TGTGCCAGCACCCTAGGGATCAGCAATCAGCCCCAGCATTTT; D gene: .; J gene: TRBJ1-5; V gene: TRBV6-5; clone size: .
CDR3 protein: CSAIDSEYDGQYF; CDR3 DNA: TGCAGCGCCATAGACAGCGAGTACGATGGGCAGTACTTC; D gene: .; J gene: TRBJ2-5; V gene: TRBV29-1; clone size: .
CDR3 protein: CSASPPGSTYEQYF; CDR3 DNA: TGCAGTGCTAGCCCCCCAGGGAGCACCTACGAGCAGTACTTC; D gene: .; J gene: TRBJ2-7; V gene: TRBV20-1; clone size: .
CDR3 protein: CASSVGEGRRQFF; CDR3 DNA: TGTGCCAGCAGCGTAGGAGAAGGACGACGTCAGTTCTTC; D gene: .; J gene: TRBJ2-1; V gene: TRBV9; clone size: .
CDR3 protein: CASSPTGSHGYTF; CDR3 DNA: TGTGCCAGCAGCCCGACAGGGTCCCATGGCTACACCTTC; D gene: TRBD1; J gene: TRBJ1-2; V gene: TRBV12-3/TRBV12-4; clone size: .
CDR3 protein: CSASGDRASGTEAFF; CDR3 DNA: TGCAGTGCTAGTGGCGACAGGGCCTCGGGCACTGAAGCTTTCTTT; D gene: TRBD1; J gene: TRBJ1-1; V gene: TRBV20-1; clone size: .
CDR3 protein: CATSRDRGTGDNYGYTF; CDR3 DNA: TGTGCCACCAGCAGAGATCGAGGGACAGGGGATAACTATGGCTACACCTTC; D gene: TRBD1; J gene: TRBJ1-2; V gene: TRBV15; clone size: few
CDR3 protein: CASSYSLTSGRGNEQFF; CDR3 DNA: TGTGCCAGCAGTTACTCCCTTACTAGCGGGAGAGGCAATGAGCAGTTCTTC; D gene: TRBD2; J gene: TRBJ2-1; V gene: TRBV6-2/TRBV6-3; clone size: few
CDR3 protein: CSATTSGSVQYF; CDR3 DNA: TGCAGTGCAACTACTAGCGGGAGTGTGCAGTACTTC; D gene: TRBD2; J gene: TRBJ2-7; V gene: TRBV20-1; clone size: few
CDR3 protein: CSALLGGLGHTF; CDR3 DNA: TGCAGTGCCCTCCTAGGGGGGTTGGGCCACACCTTC; D gene: .; J gene: TRBJ1-2; V gene: TRBV20-1; clone size: once
CDR3 protein: CASSTEDLNTEAFF; CDR3 DNA: TGCGCCAGCAGCACGGAGGATCTGAACACTGAAGCTTTCTTT; D gene: .; J gene: TRBJ1-1; V gene: TRBV5-1; clone size: .
CDR3 protein: CARGDRPQKPPQHF; CDR3 DNA: TGTGCCAGAGGGGACAGGCCACAGAAACCCCCCCAGCATTTT; D gene: .; J gene: TRBJ1-5; V gene: TRBV21-1; clone size: few
CDR3 protein: CASTPGAIISRWSEQFF; CDR3 DNA: TGTGCCAGCACTCCAGGGGCTATAATTAGCCGTTGGAGTGAGCAGTTCTTC; D gene: .; J gene: TRBJ2-1; V gene: TRBV12-3/TRBV12-4; clone size: .
CDR3 protein: CASSQPTDEYTEAFF; CDR3 DNA: TGCGCCAGCAGCCAACCAACGGACGAGTACACTGAAGCTTTCTTT; D gene: .; J gene: TRBJ1-1; V gene: TRBV4-1; clone size: few
CDR3 protein: CSALRATGELFF; CDR3 DNA: TGCAGCGCGCTCCGGGCCACCGGGGAGCTGTTTTTT; D gene: .; J gene: TRBJ2-2; V gene: TRBV29-1; clone size: .
CDR3 protein: CSVAGATYEQYF; CDR3 DNA: TGCAGCGTAGCCGGGGCTACCTACGAGCAGTACTTC; D gene: .; J gene: TRBJ2-7; V gene: TRBV29-1; clone size: .
CDR3 protein: CASTPGLAAQETQYF; CDR3 DNA: TGTGCCAGCACCCCCGGACTAGCGGCACAAGAGACCCAGTACTTC; D gene: TRBD2; J gene: TRBJ2-5; V gene: TRBV3-1; clone size: few
CDR3 protein: CASVKVFLETQYF; CDR3 DNA: TGTGCCAGCGTGAAGGTGTTCTTAGAGACCCAGTACTTC; D gene: .; J gene: TRBJ2-5; V gene: TRBV6-1; clone size: few